A selection of T cell receptor beta chains follows, all from one sample in a study of cytomegalovirus exposure and HLA in healthy donors. Libraries were prepared by immunoSEQ multiplex PCR; TCRdb keeps only in-frame clonotypes and omits some of them. The data hold some 110,000 clones, with roughly 82% observed a single time. Sequenced input: PBMCs. These TCRs come from a man between 18 and 35 years old in good health and CMV-seronegative. The CDR3 runs from the conserved cysteine through the conserved F or W. D genes are given only for firm matches. Clone sizes are given selectively: once, few, many, or a class where the clone is expanded.

clone size	D gene	V gene	J gene	CDR3 protein	CDR3 DNA
NA	TRBD1	TRBV6-1	TRBJ2-7	CASSEEGTGSYEQYF	TGTGCCAGCAGTGAAGAGGGGACAGGGAGCTACGAGCAGTACTTC
NA	TRBD1	TRBV7-8	TRBJ1-4	CASSPPGQINEKLFF	TGTGCCAGCAGCCCCCCGGGACAGATTAATGAAAAACTGTTTTTT
NA	TRBD2	TRBV29-1	TRBJ2-3	CSVEGGLAGLGNTQYF	TGCAGCGTTGAGGGGGGACTAGCGGGTTTGGGGAATACGCAGTATTTT
NA	NA	TRBV29-1	TRBJ2-6	CSGEEAGANVLTF	TGCAGTGGAGAGGAGGCTGGGGCCAACGTCCTGACTTTC
NA	TRBD1	TRBV5-1	TRBJ2-5	CASSLGQGQETQYF	TGCGCCAGCAGCTTGGGACAGGGACAAGAGACCCAGTACTTC
NA	TRBD2	TRBV30	TRBJ2-5	CAWSRSLAGAYQETQYF	TGTGCCTGGAGTCGATCACTAGCGGGGGCCTACCAAGAGACCCAGTACTTC
few	NA	TRBV19	TRBJ1-5	CASSGGYQPQHF	TGTGCCAGTAGTGGCGGCTATCAGCCCCAGCATTTT
NA	TRBD1	TRBV9	TRBJ2-5	CASSGVRTGQETQYF	TGTGCCAGCAGCGGGGTCAGGACAGGGCAAGAGACCCAGTACTTC
NA	NA	TRBV30	TRBJ2-7	CAWSGGHYYEQYF	TGTGCCTGGAGTGGGGGGCACTACTACGAGCAGTACTTC
NA	NA	TRBV11-1	TRBJ1-1	CASSLDFTGREAFF	TGTGCCAGCAGCTTAGATTTCACGGGGAGAGAAGCTTTCTTT
NA	NA	TRBV23-1	TRBJ2-7	CASSQSHSSYEQYF	TGCGCCAGCAGTCAATCTCACAGTTCCTACGAGCAGTACTTC
few	NA	TRBV6-4	TRBJ1-1	CASSLSGDGNTEAFF	TGTGCCAGCAGTTTGTCAGGGGACGGGAACACTGAAGCTTTCTTT
few	NA	TRBV6-1	TRBJ1-1	CASSGTIMNTEAFF	TGTGCCAGCAGTGGTACAATCATGAACACTGAAGCTTTCTTT
NA	NA	TRBV30	TRBJ1-2	CAWSVRGGYTF	TGTGCCTGGAGTGTACGGGGTGGCTACACCTTC
NA	TRBD1	TRBV7-9	TRBJ2-3	CASSRPQGTGGIDTQYF	TGTGCCAGCAGCCGACCCCAGGGTACAGGGGGCATAGATACGCAGTATTTT
NA	TRBD1	TRBV30	TRBJ1-2	CAWSFRTGYSNYGYTF	TGTGCCTGGAGTTTTCGGACAGGCTATTCAAACTATGGCTACACCTTC
NA	TRBD2	TRBV6-5	TRBJ2-2	CASSPWTSRTGELFF	TGTGCCAGCAGTCCGTGGACTAGTCGAACCGGGGAGCTGTTTTTT
NA	NA	TRBV10-3	TRBJ2-7	CAISPGAYEQYF	TGTGCCATCTCACCGGGGGCCTACGAGCAGTACTTC
NA	NA	TRBV25-1	TRBJ1-3	CASSPGGGSGNTIYF	TGTGCCAGCAGTCCGGGAGGGGGATCTGGAAACACCATATATTTT
NA	NA	TRBV5-1	TRBJ2-7	CASSLGTVLFSYEQYF	TGCGCCAGCAGCTTGGGAACAGTACTGTTCAGTTACGAGCAGTACTTC
NA	TRBD1	TRBV2	TRBJ1-4	CASSWATGEVATNEKLFF	TGTGCCAGCAGTTGGGCGACAGGGGAGGTCGCAACTAATGAAAAACTGTTTTTT
once	NA	TRBV4-1	TRBJ1-1	CASSQEGWEGTEAFF	TGCGCCAGCAGCCAAGAAGGATGGGAGGGCACTGAAGCTTTCTTT
NA	TRBD2	TRBV30	TRBJ2-3	CAWSIGLAGSTDTQYF	TGTGCCTGGAGTATAGGACTAGCTGGTTCGACAGATACGCAGTATTTT